Here is one TCR beta chain with its context. The antigen is unknown. A single record per CDR3 protein comes from TCRdb applying MiXCR to the reads. This sample carries roughly 46,000 distinct CDR3 sequences, about 20% of them seen once, and the ten largest clones take about a fifth. This specimen comes from a study of T cell repertoires in cytomegalovirus infection. On the study more broadly: It was the public TCR beta signatures that indicated both CMV infection and matching HLA type. Broader study findings: The response measured ex vivo was dominated by TCR beta clonotypes (HLA-C-restricted and CMV-specific).

Germline V gene lookup returns CDR1 SGDLS and CDR2 YYNGEE. V lost 1 base to trimming and J lost 3 bases; unmatched junction nucleotides: 10. There are 17 residues in the CDR3. The rearrangement uses TRBV9 and TRBJ2-1, with 7 positions matching TRBD2. What was sequenced was PBMCs, sequenced either directly or after in vitro stimulation (not recorded which). This receptor was taken from a human donor in good health (CMV status not recorded). Some clones in this sample may be carry-over from other donors' samples. CDR3 region: CASSVSRLAQYYNEQFF. CDR3 nucleotide sequence: TGTGCCAGCAGCGTATCAAGACTAGCACAGTACTACAATGAGCAGTTCTTC.